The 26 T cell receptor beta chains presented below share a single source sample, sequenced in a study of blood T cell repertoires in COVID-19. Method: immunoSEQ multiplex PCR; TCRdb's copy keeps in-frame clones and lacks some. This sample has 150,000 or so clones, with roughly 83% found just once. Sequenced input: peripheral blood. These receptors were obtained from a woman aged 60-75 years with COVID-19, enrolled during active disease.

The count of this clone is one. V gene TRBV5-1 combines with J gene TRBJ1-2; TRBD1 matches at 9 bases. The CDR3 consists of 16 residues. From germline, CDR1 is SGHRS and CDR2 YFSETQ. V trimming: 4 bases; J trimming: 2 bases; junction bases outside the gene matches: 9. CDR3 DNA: TGCGCCAGCAGCCTACTCCCGGGACAGGGAAACTATGGCTACACCTTC. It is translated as CASSLLPGQGNYGYTF.

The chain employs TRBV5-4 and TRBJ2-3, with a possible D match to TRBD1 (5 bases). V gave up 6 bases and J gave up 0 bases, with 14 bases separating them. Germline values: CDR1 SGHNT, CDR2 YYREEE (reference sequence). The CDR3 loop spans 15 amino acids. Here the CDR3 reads CASTLRGPSTDTQYF. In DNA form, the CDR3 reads TGTGCCAGCACCCTAAGGGGCCCTAGCACAGATACGCAGTATTTT.

This CDR3 is CASSRSPGQGANTIYF. The CDR3 bases are TGCGCCAGCAGCCGAAGTCCGGGACAGGGGGCGAACACCATATATTTT. The rearrangement links TRBV5-1 to TRBJ1-3; 12 bases map to TRBD1. Trimming removed 4 bases from V and 7 bases from J; junction bases left unmatched: 9. The CDR3 contains 16 residues. CDR1 and CDR2 (germline): SGHRS, YFSETQ.

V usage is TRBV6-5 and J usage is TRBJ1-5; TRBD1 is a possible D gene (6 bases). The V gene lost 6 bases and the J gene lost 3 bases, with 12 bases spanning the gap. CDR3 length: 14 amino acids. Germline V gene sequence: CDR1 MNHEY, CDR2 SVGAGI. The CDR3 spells CASRSGQFNQPQHF. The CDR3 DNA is TGTGCCAGCAGGTCCGGACAGTTCAATCAGCCCCAGCATTTT.

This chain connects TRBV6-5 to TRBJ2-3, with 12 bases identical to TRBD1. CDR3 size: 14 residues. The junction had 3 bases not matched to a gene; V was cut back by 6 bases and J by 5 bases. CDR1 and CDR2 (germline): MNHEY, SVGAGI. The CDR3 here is CASSRDRGRDTQYF. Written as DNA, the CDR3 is TGTGCCAGCAGCAGGGACAGGGGGCGAGATACGCAGTATTTT.

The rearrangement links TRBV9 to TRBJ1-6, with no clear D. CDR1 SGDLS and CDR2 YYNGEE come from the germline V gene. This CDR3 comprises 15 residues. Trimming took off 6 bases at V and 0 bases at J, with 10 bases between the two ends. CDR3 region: CASNRWSSYNSPLHF. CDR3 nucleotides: TGTGCCAGCAACCGGTGGAGCTCCTATAATTCACCCCTCCACTTT.

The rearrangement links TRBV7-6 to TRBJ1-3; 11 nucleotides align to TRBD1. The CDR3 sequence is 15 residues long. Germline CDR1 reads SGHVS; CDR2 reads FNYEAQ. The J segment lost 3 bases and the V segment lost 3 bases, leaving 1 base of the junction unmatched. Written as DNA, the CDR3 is TGTGCCAGCAGCTTGGGACAGGGGGTTGGAAACACCATATATTTT. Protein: CASSLGQGVGNTIYF.

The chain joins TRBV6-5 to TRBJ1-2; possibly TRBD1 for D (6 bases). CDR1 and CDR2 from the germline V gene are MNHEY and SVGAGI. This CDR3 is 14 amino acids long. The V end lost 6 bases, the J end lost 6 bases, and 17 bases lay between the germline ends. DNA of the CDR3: TGTGCCAGCAGCCCCGGACAGCAAATACATGGCTACACCTTC. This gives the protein CASSPGQQIHGYTF.

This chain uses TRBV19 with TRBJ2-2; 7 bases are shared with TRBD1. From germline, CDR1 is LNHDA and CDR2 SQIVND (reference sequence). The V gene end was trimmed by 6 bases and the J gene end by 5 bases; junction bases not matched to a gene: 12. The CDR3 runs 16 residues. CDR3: CASRAGTAVLTGELFF. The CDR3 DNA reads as TGTGCCAGTAGGGCCGGGACAGCAGTTTTGACCGGGGAGCTGTTTTTT.

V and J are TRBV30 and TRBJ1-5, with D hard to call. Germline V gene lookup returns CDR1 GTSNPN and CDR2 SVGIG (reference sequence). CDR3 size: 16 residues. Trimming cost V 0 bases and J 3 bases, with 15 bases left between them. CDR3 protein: CAWSVRGPNYNQPQHF. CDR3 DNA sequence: TGTGCCTGGAGTGTGAGAGGTCCAAACTACAATCAGCCCCAGCATTTT. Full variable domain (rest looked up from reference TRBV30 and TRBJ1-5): SQTIHQWPATLVQPVGSPLSLECTVEGTSNPNLYWYRQAAGRGLQLLFYSVGIGQISSEVPQNLSASRPQDRQFILSSKKLLLSDSGFYLCAWSVRGPNYNQPQHFGDGTRLSIL.

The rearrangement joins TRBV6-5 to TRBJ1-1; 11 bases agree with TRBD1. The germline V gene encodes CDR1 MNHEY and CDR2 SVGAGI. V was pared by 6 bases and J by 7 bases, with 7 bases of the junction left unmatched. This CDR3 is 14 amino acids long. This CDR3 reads CASSRDRGSIEAFF. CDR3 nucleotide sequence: TGTGCCAGCAGCAGGGACAGGGGGAGTATTGAAGCTTTCTTT.

CDR3 sequence (DNA): TGCGCCAGCAGCCCTCGACAGGGGGAGACTGGTATAGGGCAGTATTTT. This encodes CASSPRQGETGIGQYF. The chain uses TRBV5-1 and TRBJ2-3; 9 nucleotides align to TRBD1. Trimming removed 4 bases from V and 11 bases from J; junction bases left unmatched: 17. Germline CDR1 and CDR2: SGHRS and YFSETQ. This CDR3 region has 16 residues.

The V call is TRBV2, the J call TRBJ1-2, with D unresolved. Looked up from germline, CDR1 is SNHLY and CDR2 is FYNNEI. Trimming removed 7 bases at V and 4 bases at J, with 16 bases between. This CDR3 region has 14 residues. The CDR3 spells CASTSRGGPYGYTF. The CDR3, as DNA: TGTGCCAGCACCTCCCGGGGAGGCCCCTATGGCTACACCTTC.

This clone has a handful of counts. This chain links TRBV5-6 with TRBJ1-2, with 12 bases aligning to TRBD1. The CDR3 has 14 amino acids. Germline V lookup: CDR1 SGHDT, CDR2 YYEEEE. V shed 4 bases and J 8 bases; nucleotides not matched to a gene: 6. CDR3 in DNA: TGTGCCAGCAGCGGGGACAGGGGGCCGTACGGCTACACCTTC. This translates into CASSGDRGPYGYTF.

The CDR3 region is CASSLVPDGLGAYGYTF. The CDR3 region has the DNA TGTGCCAGCAGCTTAGTCCCAGATGGGCTGGGCGCCTATGGCTACACCTTC. V and J are TRBV7-6 and TRBJ1-2; D not resolved. The CDR3 sequence is 17 residues long. CDR1 and CDR2 (germline): SGHVS, FNYEAQ. V lost 1 base and J 4 bases, leaving 19 bases between the germline ends.

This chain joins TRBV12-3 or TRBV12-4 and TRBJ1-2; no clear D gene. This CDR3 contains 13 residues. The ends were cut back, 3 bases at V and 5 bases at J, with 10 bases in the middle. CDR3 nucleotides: TGTGCCAGCAGTTTGTCGCGAGTTTATGGCTACACCTTC. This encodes CASSLSRVYGYTF.

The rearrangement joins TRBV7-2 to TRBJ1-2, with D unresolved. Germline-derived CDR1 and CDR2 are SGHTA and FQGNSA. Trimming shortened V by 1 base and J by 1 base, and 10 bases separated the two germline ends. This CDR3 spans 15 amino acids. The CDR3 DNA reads TGTGCCAGCAGCTTAGAGCCTACTTTTAACTATGGCTACACCTTC. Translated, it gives CASSLEPTFNYGYTF.

DNA for the CDR3: TGTGCCACCAGCAGAGATTTGGGAACAGGGGCGTCTTATGGCTACACCTTC. This translates into CATSRDLGTGASYGYTF. The J gene is TRBJ1-2, the V gene TRBV15, with TRBD1 identical over 7 bases. Per the germline V gene, CDR1 is LNHNV and CDR2 is YYDKDF (reference sequence). J lost 5 bases, V lost 0 bases, and 12 bases had no gene match. The CDR3 contains 17 residues.

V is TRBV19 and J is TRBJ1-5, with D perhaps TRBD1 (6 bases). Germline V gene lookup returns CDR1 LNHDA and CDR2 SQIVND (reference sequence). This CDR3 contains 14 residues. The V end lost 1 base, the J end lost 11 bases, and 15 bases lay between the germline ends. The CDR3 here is CASSIGMPNRAQHF. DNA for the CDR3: TGTGCCAGTAGTATAGGGATGCCTAACAGGGCCCAGCATTTT. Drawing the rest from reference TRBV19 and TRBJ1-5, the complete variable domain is DGGITQSPKYLFRKEGQNVTLSCEQNLNHDAMYWYRQDPGQGLRLIYYSQIVNDFQKGDIAEGYSVSREKKESFPLTVTSAQKNPTAFYLCASSIGMPNRAQHFGDGTRLSIL.

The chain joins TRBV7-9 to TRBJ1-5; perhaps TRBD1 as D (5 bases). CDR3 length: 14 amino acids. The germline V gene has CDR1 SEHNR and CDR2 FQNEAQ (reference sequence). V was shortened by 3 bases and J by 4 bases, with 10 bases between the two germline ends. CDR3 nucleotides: TGTGCCAGCAGCTTGGAGACAGCTAATCAGCCCCAGCATTTT. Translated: CASSLETANQPQHF.

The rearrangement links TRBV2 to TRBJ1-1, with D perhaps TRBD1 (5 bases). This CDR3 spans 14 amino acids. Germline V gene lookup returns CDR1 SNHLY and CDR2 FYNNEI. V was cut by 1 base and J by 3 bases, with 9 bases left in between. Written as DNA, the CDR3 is TGTGCCAGCAGTGAAGGTGGGGGGGACACTGAAGCTTTCTTT. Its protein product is CASSEGGGDTEAFF.

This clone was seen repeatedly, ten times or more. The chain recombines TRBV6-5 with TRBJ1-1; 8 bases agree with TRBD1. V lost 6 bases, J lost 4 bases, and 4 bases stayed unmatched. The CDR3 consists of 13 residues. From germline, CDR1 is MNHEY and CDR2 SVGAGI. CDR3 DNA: TGTGCCAGCAGGCGTACAGGGGGCACTGAAGCTTTCTTT. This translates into CASRRTGGTEAFF.

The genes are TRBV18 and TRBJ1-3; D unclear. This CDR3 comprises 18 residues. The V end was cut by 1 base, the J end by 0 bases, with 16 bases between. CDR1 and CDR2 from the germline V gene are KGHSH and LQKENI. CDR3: CASSPLGLRDFSGNTIYF. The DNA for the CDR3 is TGTGCCAGCTCACCACTTGGGTTGCGGGATTTCTCTGGAAACACCATATATTTT.

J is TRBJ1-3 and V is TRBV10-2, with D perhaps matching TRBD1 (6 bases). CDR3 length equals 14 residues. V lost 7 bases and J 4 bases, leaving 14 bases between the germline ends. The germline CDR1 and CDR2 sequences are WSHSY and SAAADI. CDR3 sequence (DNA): TGCGCCAGCAAACCAACAGGGTTCGGAAACACCATATATTTT. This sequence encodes CASKPTGFGNTIYF.

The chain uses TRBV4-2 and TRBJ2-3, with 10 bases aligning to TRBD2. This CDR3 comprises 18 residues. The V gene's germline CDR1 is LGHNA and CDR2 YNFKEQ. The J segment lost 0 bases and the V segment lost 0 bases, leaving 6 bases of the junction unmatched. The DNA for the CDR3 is TGTGCCAGCAGCCAAGATTTAGCGGGAGGCCCTAGCACAGATACGCAGTATTTT. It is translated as CASSQDLAGGPSTDTQYF.

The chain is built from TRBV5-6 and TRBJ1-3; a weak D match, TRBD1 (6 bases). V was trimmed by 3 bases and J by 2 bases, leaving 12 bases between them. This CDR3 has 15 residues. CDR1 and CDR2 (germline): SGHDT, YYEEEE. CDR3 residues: CASSSTGRAGNTIYF. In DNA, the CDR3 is TGTGCCAGCAGCTCAACAGGGAGGGCTGGAAACACCATATATTTT.